This TCR beta chain was observed in a study of T cell responses to AZD1222 COVID-19 vaccine. Study conclusions and caveats: An increase in Spike-specific TCR breadth and depth was observed after two AZD1222 doses. Distributed over spike, vaccine-associated CD4 TCRs predominated at 160-218 and 743-854.

This clone came up once. What it recognizes is unknown. Libraries were prepared by immunoSEQ multiplex PCR; TCRdb keeps only in-frame clonotypes and omits some of them. The sample holds about 66,000 clones, around 80% seen once. V shed 7 bases and J shed 5 bases, with 6 bases lying between them. CDR1 is LNHDA and CDR2 is SQIVND in the germline V gene (reference sequence). The CDR3 consists of 11 residues. This sample comprised peripheral blood, obtained 28 days after the second AZD1222 dose. The chain recombines TRBV19 with TRBJ1-5, with unresolved D. The receptor's source is an adult who received the AZD1222 COVID-19 vaccine. CDR3 in amino acids: CASILHQPQHF. For the CDR3, the DNA is TGTGCCAGTATCCTCCATCAGCCCCAGCATTTT.